The 22 T cell receptor beta chains below come from one sample, sequenced in a study of response to subunit inactivated influenza vaccine. TCRdb fed the RT-PCR reads into MiXCR, producing one record per CDR3 protein. This table holds around 540,000 distinct CDR3 sequences, over 9.5% found once. Sequencing was performed on PBMCs from blood, taken on the day of vaccination. The receptors here all came from a man aged 50-60 years who received an inactivated influenza vaccine.

This clonotype has just a few counts. The chain joins TRBV11-2 to TRBJ1-2; 8 nucleotides align to TRBD1. CDR1 is SGHAT, CDR2 FQNNGV, per germline. The CDR3 runs 16 residues. The junction had 12 bases not matched to a gene; V was cut back by 4 bases and J by 5 bases. The CDR3, as DNA: TGTGCCAGCAGCTCCGTTAGACAGGGGATGCGGTATGGCTACACCTTC. Translation gives CASSSVRQGMRYGYTF.

This clonotype appeared a few times. The chain combines TRBV11-1 with TRBJ2-7; unclear D gene. Germline lookup yields CDR1 SGHAT and CDR2 FQDESV (reference sequence). Trimming took 4 bases from V and 6 from J, leaving 13 bases between them. The CDR3 has 13 amino acids. CDR3 protein: CASSSWTAPEQYF. The CDR3 bases are TGTGCCAGCAGCTCATGGACCGCCCCCGAGCAGTACTTC.

This clonotype was detected a few times. V is TRBV19 and J is TRBJ2-1; D is unresolved. Germline V gene sequence: CDR1 LNHDA, CDR2 SQIVND (reference sequence). Trimming pared 7 bases from V and 4 bases from J, leaving 14 bases between. The CDR3 loop spans 14 amino acids. CDR3 nucleotide sequence: TGTGCCAGTACTGTAGCAGCTGTTTACAATGAGCAGTTCTTC. Translated: CASTVAAVYNEQFF. The full variable domain, completed using reference TRBV19 and TRBJ2-1, is DGGITQSPKYLFRKEGQNVTLSCEQNLNHDAMYWYRQDPGQGLRLIYYSQIVNDFQKGDIAEGYSVSREKKESFPLTVTSAQKNPTAFYLCASTVAAVYNEQFFGPGTRLTVL.

This sequence joins TRBV5-5 and TRBJ2-1; possibly TRBD1 or TRBD2 for D (5 bases each). Trimming stripped 4 bases from V and 2 bases from J, with 13 bases between. The CDR3 has 15 residues. Per the germline V gene, CDR1 is SGHKS and CDR2 is YYEKEE (reference sequence). The CDR3 nucleotides read TGTGCCAGCAGCACCCGGGGCATCACCTACAATGAGCAGTTCTTC. It is translated as CASSTRGITYNEQFF.

The CDR3 DNA reads as TGCGCCAGCAGCCAATCCTCCATTTCGCCTGGAACAGATACGCAGTATTTT. Its translation: CASSQSSISPGTDTQYF. The chain couples TRBV4-3 to TRBJ2-3; the D is unclear. Germline-derived CDR1 and CDR2 are LGHNA and YSLEER. V gave up 2 bases and J gave up 3 bases, with 18 bases separating them. The CDR3 loop spans 17 amino acids.

This sequence joins TRBV20-1 and TRBJ2-2; D is undetermined. With 8 bases removed from V and 3 bases from J, the gap between germline ends came to 13 bases. This CDR3 has 13 amino acids. Germline-derived CDR1 and CDR2 are DFQATT and SNEGSKA (reference sequence). CDR3 sequence reads: CSTYSPDTGELFF. The CDR3 region has the DNA TGCAGTACTTATTCCCCAGACACCGGGGAGCTGTTTTTT.

This clonotype was detected only a few times. This chain joins TRBV29-1 and TRBJ2-1; 12 positions agree with TRBD2. The CDR3 extends over 14 amino acids. Trimming removed 7 bases from V and 8 bases from J; junction bases left unmatched: 9. From germline, CDR1 is SQVTM and CDR2 ANQGSEA. The CDR3 spells CSGGLAGGPDEQFF. The CDR3 DNA is TGCAGCGGAGGGCTAGCGGGGGGGCCCGATGAGCAGTTCTTC.

This clonotype was counted only a few times. V usage is TRBV11-2 and J usage is TRBJ2-7, with 12 bases that match TRBD1. Trimming at V came to 4 bases and at J to 5 bases, leaving 12 bases not matched to a gene. CDR3 size: 17 residues. Per germline, CDR1 SGHAT and CDR2 FQNNGV. The CDR3 DNA reads TGTGCCAGCAGCTCATCGGGACAGGGGGCGAGAACCGACGAGCAGTACTTC. This translates into CASSSSGQGARTDEQYF.

V is TRBV11-2 and J is TRBJ1-1; no firm D call. Germline-derived CDR1 and CDR2 are SGHAT and FQNNGV. The CDR3 consists of 14 residues. V dropped 0 bases and J dropped 8 bases, with 13 bases sitting between them. As DNA, the CDR3 is TGTGCCAGCAGCTTAGATTCTATAGTGATCGAAGCTTTCTTT. Protein product: CASSLDSIVIEAFF.

V gene TRBV20-1 combines with J gene TRBJ2-3; 10 nucleotides align to TRBD2. Unmatched junction bases numbered 7, after V lost 6 bases and J lost 4 bases. Germline V lookup: CDR1 DFQATT, CDR2 SNEGSKA (reference sequence). This CDR3 contains 14 residues. The CDR3 nucleotides are TGCAGTGCAACGCCTAGCGGGAGCCCAGATACGCAGTATTTT. It yields the protein CSATPSGSPDTQYF.

This clonotype occurred a few times. The chain couples TRBV5-1 to TRBJ2-5, with 9 bases fitting TRBD1. Losses at the gene ends were 0 bases for V and 7 bases for J; bases not matched to a gene: 7. This CDR3 has 15 residues. Germline V gene lookup returns CDR1 SGHRS and CDR2 YFSETQ. CDR3 bases: TGCGCCAGCAGCTTGGACAGGGGGCATCTAGTGACCCAGTACTTC. The encoded protein is CASSLDRGHLVTQYF.

This clonotype was counted a few times. The chain carries TRBV28 and TRBJ1-1; D unresolved. The germline CDR1 and CDR2 sequences are MDHEN and SYDVKM. The CDR3 has 13 residues. With 5 bases removed from V and 5 bases from J, the gap between germline ends came to 12 bases. The chain's CDR3 is CASSLYDRTEAFF. The CDR3, as DNA: TGTGCCAGCAGTCTATACGATAGGACTGAAGCTTTCTTT. Together with reference TRBV28 and TRBJ1-1, the CDR3 gives the full variable domain: DVKVTQSSRYLVKRTGEKVFLECVQDMDHENMFWYRQDPGLGLRLIYFSYDVKMKEKGDIPEGYSVSREKKERFSLILESASTNQTSMYLCASSLYDRTEAFFGQGTRLTVV.

This clonotype was picked up many times. The V gene is TRBV5-1, the J gene TRBJ2-7, with a weak D call TRBD2 (6 bases). This CDR3 is built from 14 residues. V shed 4 bases and J shed 2 bases, with 13 bases lying between them. The germline gives CDR1 SGHRS, CDR2 YFSETQ. CDR3 in DNA: TGCGCCAGCAGCGTCACTAGCACCACCTACGAGCAGTACTTC. Residues: CASSVTSTTYEQYF.

The table lists this clonotype with many counts. The gene calls are TRBV29-1 and TRBJ1-1; no clear D gene. This CDR3 has 13 amino acids. Trimming took off 5 bases at V and 0 bases at J, with 10 bases between the two ends. Germline V gives CDR1 SQVTM, CDR2 ANQGSEA. The CDR3: CSVRRPMNTEAFF. The DNA of the CDR3 is TGCAGCGTTCGACGGCCCATGAACACTGAAGCTTTCTTT.

The table lists this clonotype with a few counts. V and J are TRBV9 and TRBJ2-1, with TRBD2 matching over 8 bases. The CDR3 loop spans 15 amino acids. The germline V gene encodes CDR1 SGDLS and CDR2 YYNGEE. The V segment lost 4 bases and the J segment 5 bases; nucleotides outside the gene matches: 8. The CDR3 DNA reads as TGTGCCAGCAGCTCTCCCGGGGGGGGGGACAATGAGCAGTTCTTC. It yields the protein CASSSPGGGDNEQFF. The variable domain in full, completed from reference TRBV9 and TRBJ2-1, reads DSGVTQTPKHLITATGQRVTLRCSPRSGDLSVYWYQQSLDQGLQFLIQYYNGEERAKGNILERFSAQQFPDLHSELNLSSLELGDSALYFCASSSPGGGDNEQFFGPGTRLTVL.

This clonotype has just a few counts. V and J are TRBV12-3 or TRBV12-4 and TRBJ2-2; D gene uncertain. The CDR3 runs to 11 residues. Trimming shortened V by 7 bases and J by 8 bases, and 8 bases separated the two germline ends. This chain's CDR3 is CASNSIGELFF. The CDR3 DNA reads TGTGCCAGCAACTCCATTGGGGAGCTGTTTTTT.

Regarding this clonotype: A read error may be the cause here, since a much bigger clone is one base away. The chain joins TRBV29-1 to TRBJ2-7; no clear D gene. Looked up from germline, CDR1 is SQVTM and CDR2 is ANQGSEA. The CDR3 contains 11 residues. The CDR3 loop reads CSVRNTYEQHF. The CDR3 DNA is TGCAGCGTTCGAAACACCTACGAGCAGCACTTC.

This clonotype has more than one count but fewer than ten. Here the CDR3 reads CASSLYSGTGSRQYF. In DNA, the CDR3 is TGTGCCAGCAGCTTGTACTCCGGGACAGGGTCGAGGCAGTACTTC. This chain connects TRBV6-2 or TRBV6-3 to TRBJ2-7, with 9 bases aligning to TRBD1. Germline assignment: CDR1 MNHEY and CDR2 SVGEGT. V lost 6 bases and J lost 9; bases outside the gene matches: 15. The CDR3 has 15 amino acids.

This clonotype was observed a handful of times. CDR3 region: CASSYRAPQTDTQYF. The CDR3, as DNA: TGCGCCAGCAGCTACAGGGCACCGCAGACAGATACGCAGTATTTT. This rearrangement joins TRBV5-1 to TRBJ2-3, with D tentatively TRBD1 (6 bases). Trimming removed 3 bases at V and 3 bases at J, with 14 bases between. CDR1 SGHRS and CDR2 YFSETQ come from the germline V gene. This CDR3 region has 15 residues.

This chain joins TRBV20-1 and TRBJ2-7; 9 nucleotides line up with TRBD2. Germline loops: CDR1 DFQATT, CDR2 SNEGSKA (reference sequence). This CDR3 spans 17 amino acids. Trimming at V came to 5 bases and at J to 2 bases, leaving 16 bases not matched to a gene. CDR3 protein: CSALTDPGTSIPYEQYF. The CDR3 coding sequence is TGCAGTGCTCTCACTGATCCCGGGACTAGCATCCCCTACGAGCAGTACTTC.

In its sample, this clonotype was seen a few times. This chain uses TRBV7-9 with TRBJ2-7; TRBD2 is a possible D gene (5 bases). The CDR3 has 15 amino acids. Germline-derived CDR1 and CDR2 are SEHNR and FQNEAQ (reference sequence). The V and J ends lost 1 base and 6 bases respectively, with 16 bases between them. The DNA of the CDR3 is TGTGCCAGCAGCTTAGAGGGCACTGGTCGGGGCGAGCAGTACTTC. Translated: CASSLEGTGRGEQYF.

The chain uses TRBV6-2 or TRBV6-3 and TRBJ2-7; D is unclear. Germline CDR1 MNHEY, CDR2 SVGEGT. Trimming shortened V by 3 bases and J by 1 base, and 7 bases separated the two germline ends. This CDR3 region has 13 residues. CDR3 DNA sequence: TGTGCCAGCAGTTATTGGCAGTCCTACGAGCAGTACTTC. Its translation is CASSYWQSYEQYF.